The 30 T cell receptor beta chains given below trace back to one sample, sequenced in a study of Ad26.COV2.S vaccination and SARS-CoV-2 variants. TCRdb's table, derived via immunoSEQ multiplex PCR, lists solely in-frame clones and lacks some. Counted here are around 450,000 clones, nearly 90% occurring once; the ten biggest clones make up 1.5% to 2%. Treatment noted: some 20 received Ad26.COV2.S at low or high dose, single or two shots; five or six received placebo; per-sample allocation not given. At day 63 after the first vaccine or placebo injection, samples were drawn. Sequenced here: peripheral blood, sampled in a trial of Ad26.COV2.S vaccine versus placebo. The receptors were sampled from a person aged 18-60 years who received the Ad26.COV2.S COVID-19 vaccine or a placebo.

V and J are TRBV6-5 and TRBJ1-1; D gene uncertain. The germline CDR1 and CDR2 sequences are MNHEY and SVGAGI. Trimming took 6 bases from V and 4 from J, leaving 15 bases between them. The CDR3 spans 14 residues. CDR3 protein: CASSLSFRGTEAFF. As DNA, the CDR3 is TGTGCCAGCAGCTTGTCTTTCCGAGGCACTGAAGCTTTCTTT.

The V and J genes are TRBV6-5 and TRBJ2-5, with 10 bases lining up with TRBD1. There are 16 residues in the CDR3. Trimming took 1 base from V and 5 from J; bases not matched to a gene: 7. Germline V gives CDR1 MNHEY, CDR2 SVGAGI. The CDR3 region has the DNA TGTGCCAGCAGTTACTTGTCGGGACAGGGGACGGAGACCCAGTACTTC. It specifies CASSYLSGQGTETQYF.

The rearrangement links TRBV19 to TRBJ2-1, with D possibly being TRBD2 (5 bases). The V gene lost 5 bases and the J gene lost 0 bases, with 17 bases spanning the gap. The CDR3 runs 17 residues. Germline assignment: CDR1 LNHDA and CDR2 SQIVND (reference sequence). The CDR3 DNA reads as TGTGCCAGTAGTCCAAGCGGACTGAAAAGCTCCTACAATGAGCAGTTCTTC. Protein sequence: CASSPSGLKSSYNEQFF.

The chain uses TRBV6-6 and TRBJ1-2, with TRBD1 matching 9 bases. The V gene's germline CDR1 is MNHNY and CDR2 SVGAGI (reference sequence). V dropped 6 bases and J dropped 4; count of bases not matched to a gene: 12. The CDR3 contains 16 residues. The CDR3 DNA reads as TGTGCCAGCAGCCGCCGGGACAGGGTTTCGGGCTATGGCTACACCTTC. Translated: CASSRRDRVSGYGYTF.

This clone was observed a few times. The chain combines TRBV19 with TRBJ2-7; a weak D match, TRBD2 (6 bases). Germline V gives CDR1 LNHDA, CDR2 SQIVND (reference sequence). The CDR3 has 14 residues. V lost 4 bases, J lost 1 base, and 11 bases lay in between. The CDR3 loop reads CASSRSGSSYEQYF. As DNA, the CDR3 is TGTGCCAGTAGTAGGAGCGGGTCATCCTACGAGCAGTACTTC. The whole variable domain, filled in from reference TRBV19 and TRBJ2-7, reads DGGITQSPKYLFRKEGQNVTLSCEQNLNHDAMYWYRQDPGQGLRLIYYSQIVNDFQKGDIAEGYSVSREKKESFPLTVTSAQKNPTAFYLCASSRSGSSYEQYFGPGTRLTVT.

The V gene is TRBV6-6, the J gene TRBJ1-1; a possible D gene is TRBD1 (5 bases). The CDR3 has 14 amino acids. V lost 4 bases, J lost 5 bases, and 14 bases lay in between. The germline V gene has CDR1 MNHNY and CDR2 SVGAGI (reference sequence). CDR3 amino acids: CASSSGPGGTEAFF. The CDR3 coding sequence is TGTGCCAGCAGTTCCGGCCCGGGGGGGACTGAAGCTTTCTTT.

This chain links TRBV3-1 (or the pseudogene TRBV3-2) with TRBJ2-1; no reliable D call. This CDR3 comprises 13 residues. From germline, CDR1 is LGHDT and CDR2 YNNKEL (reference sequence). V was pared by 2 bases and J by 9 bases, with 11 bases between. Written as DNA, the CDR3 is TGTGCCAGCAGCCAATTGTTGCTCGGTGAGCAGTTCTTC. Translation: CASSQLLLGEQFF.

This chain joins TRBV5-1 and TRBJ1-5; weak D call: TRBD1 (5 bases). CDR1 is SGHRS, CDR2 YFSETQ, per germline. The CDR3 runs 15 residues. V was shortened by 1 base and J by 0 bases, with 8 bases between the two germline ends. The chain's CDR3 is CASSLWGDSNQPQHF. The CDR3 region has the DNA TGCGCCAGCAGCTTGTGGGGGGATAGCAATCAGCCCCAGCATTTT.

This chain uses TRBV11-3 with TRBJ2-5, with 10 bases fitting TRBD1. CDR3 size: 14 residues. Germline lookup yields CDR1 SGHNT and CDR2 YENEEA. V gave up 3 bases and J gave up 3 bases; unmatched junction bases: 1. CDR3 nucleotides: TGTGCCAGCAGCTTGGGGACAGGGGAAGAGACCCAGTACTTC. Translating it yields CASSLGTGEETQYF.

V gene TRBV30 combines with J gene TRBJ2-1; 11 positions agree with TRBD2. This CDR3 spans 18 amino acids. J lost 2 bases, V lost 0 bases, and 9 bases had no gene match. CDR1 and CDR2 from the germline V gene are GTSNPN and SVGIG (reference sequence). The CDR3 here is CAWSVSLAGGQAYNEQFF. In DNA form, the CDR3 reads TGTGCCTGGAGTGTCTCCTTAGCGGGAGGGCAAGCCTACAATGAGCAGTTCTTC. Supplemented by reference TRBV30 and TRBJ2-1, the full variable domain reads SQTIHQWPATLVQPVGSPLSLECTVEGTSNPNLYWYRQAAGRGLQLLFYSVGIGQISSEVPQNLSASRPQDRQFILSSKKLLLSDSGFYLCAWSVSLAGGQAYNEQFFGPGTRLTVL.

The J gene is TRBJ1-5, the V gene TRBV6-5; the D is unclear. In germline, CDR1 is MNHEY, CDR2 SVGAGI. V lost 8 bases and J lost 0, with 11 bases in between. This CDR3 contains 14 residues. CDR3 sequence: CASGSSYSNQPQHF. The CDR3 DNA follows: TGTGCCAGCGGGTCGTCCTATAGCAATCAGCCCCAGCATTTT.

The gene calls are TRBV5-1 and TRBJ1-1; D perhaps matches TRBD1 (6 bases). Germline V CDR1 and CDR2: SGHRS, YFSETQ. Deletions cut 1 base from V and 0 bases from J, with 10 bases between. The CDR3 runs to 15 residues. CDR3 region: CASSLYSGVNTEAFF. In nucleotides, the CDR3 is TGCGCCAGCAGCTTGTATTCAGGGGTGAACACTGAAGCTTTCTTT.

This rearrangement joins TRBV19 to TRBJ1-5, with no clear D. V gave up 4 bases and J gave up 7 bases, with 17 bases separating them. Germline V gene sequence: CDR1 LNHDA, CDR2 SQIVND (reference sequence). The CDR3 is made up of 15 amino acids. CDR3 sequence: CASSTPAAGGQPQHF. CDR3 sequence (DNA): TGTGCCAGTAGTACTCCAGCAGCTGGTGGGCAGCCCCAGCATTTT. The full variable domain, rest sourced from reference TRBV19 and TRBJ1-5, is DGGITQSPKYLFRKEGQNVTLSCEQNLNHDAMYWYRQDPGQGLRLIYYSQIVNDFQKGDIAEGYSVSREKKESFPLTVTSAQKNPTAFYLCASSTPAAGGQPQHFGDGTRLSIL.

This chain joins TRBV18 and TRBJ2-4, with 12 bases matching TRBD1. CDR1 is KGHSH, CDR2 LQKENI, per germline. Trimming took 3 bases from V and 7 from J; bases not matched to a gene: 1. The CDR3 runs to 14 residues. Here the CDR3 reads CASSPGQGANIQYF. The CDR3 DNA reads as TGTGCCAGCTCACCGGGACAGGGGGCGAACATTCAGTACTTC. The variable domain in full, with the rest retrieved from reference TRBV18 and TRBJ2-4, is NAGVMQNPRHLVRRRGQEARLRCSPMKGHSHVYWYRQLPEEGLKFMVYLQKENIIDESGMPKERFSAEFPKEGPSILRIQQVVRGDSAAYFCASSPGQGANIQYFGAGTRLSVL.

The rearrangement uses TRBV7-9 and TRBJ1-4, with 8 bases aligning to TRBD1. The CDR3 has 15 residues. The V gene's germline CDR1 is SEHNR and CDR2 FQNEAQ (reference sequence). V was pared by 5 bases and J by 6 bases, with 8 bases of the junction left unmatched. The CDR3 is CASSPRTGLHEKLFF. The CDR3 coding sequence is TGTGCCAGCAGCCCTCGGACAGGGTTGCATGAAAAACTGTTTTTT.

The CDR3 DNA follows: TGTGCCAGCAGCATACAGGGGGGGCAGCCCCAGCATTTT. It is translated as CASSIQGGQPQHF. The chain joins TRBV7-9 to TRBJ1-5, with TRBD1 identical over 8 bases. CDR3 length: 13 residues. V was pared by 5 bases and J by 7 bases, with 4 bases of the junction left unmatched. Looked up from germline, CDR1 is SEHNR and CDR2 is FQNEAQ (reference sequence). The entire variable domain, with the rest obtained from reference TRBV7-9 and TRBJ1-5, is as follows: DTGVSQNPRHKITKRGQNVTFRCDPISEHNRLYWYRQTLGQGPEFLTYFQNEAQLEKSRLLSDRFSAERPKGSFSTLEIQRTEQGDSAMYLCASSIQGGQPQHFGDGTRLSIL.

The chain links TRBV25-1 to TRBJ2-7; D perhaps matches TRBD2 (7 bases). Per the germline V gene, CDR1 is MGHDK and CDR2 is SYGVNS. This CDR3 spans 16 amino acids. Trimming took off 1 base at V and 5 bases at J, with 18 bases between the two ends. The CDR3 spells CASSELYRGGADEQYF. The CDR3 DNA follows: TGTGCCAGCAGTGAATTATACCGTGGGGGGGCCGACGAGCAGTACTTC.

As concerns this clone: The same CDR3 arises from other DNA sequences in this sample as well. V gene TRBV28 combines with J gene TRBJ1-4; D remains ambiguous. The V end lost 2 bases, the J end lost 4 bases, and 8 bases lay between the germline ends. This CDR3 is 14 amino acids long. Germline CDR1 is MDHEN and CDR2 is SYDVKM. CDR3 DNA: TGTGCCAGCAGTTTAGGCGGGAGTAATGAAAAACTGTTTTTT. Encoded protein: CASSLGGSNEKLFF.

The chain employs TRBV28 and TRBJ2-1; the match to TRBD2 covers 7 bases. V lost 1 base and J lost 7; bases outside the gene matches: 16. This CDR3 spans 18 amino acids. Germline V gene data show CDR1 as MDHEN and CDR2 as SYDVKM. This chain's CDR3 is CASSLSLGFGRKGNEQFF. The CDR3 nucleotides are TGTGCCAGCAGTTTATCCCTTGGGTTCGGGAGGAAGGGAAATGAGCAGTTCTTC.

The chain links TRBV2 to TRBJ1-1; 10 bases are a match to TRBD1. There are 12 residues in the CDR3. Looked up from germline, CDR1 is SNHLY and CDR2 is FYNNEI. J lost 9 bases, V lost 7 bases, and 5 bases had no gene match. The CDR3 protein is CASNPGQGKAFF. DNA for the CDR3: TGTGCCAGCAATCCGGGACAGGGGAAAGCTTTCTTT.

The CDR3 sequence: CASSGGTNEKLFF. CDR3 DNA: TGTGCCAGCAGTGGGGGAACTAATGAAAAACTGTTTTTT. The genes are TRBV2 and TRBJ1-4; no reliable D call. The CDR3 length is 13 residues. The V gene's germline CDR1 is SNHLY and CDR2 FYNNEI. Trimming removed 4 bases at V and 1 base at J, with 4 bases between.

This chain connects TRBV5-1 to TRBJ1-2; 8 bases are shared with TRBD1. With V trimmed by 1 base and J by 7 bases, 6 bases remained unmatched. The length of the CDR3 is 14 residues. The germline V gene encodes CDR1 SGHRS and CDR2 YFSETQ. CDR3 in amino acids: CASSLTGGLSGYTF. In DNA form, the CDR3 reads TGCGCCAGCAGCTTGACAGGGGGGTTGAGTGGCTACACCTTC.

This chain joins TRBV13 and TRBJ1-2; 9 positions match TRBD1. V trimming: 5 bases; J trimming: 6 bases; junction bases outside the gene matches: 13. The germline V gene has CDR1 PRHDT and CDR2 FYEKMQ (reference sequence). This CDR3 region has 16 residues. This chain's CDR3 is CASSIRDRVFWDGYTF. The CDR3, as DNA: TGTGCCAGCAGCATCCGGGACAGGGTTTTTTGGGATGGCTACACCTTC.

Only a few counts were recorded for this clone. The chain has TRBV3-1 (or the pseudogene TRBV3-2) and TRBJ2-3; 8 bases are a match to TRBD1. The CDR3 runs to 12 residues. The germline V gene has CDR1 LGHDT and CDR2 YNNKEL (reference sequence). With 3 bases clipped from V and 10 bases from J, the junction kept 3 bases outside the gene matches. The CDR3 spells CASSHDRGSQYF. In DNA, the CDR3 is TGTGCCAGCAGCCATGACAGGGGATCGCAGTATTTT.

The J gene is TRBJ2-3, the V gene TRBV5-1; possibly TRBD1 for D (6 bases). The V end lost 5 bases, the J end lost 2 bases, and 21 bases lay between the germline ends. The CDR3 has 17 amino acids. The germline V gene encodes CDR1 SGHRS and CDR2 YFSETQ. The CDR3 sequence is CASRTGTRTFFTDTQYF. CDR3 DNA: TGCGCCAGCAGGACCGGGACAAGGACTTTTTTCACAGATACGCAGTATTTT.

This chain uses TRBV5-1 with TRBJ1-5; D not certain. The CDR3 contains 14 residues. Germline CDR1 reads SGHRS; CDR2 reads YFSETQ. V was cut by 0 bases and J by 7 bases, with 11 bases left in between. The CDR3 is CASSLDGQTQPQHF. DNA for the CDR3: TGCGCCAGCAGCTTGGATGGGCAGACGCAGCCCCAGCATTTT.

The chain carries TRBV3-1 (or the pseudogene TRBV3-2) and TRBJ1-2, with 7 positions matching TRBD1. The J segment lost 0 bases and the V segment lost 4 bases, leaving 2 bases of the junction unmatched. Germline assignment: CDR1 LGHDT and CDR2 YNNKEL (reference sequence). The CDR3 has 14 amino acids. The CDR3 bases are TGTGCCAGCAGCCGACAGGGAACTAACTATGGCTACACCTTC. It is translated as CASSRQGTNYGYTF.

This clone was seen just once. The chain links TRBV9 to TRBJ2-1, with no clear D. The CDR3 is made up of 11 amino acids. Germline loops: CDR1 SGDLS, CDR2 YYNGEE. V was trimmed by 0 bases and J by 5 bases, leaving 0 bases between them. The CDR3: CASSVDNEQFF. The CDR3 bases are TGTGCCAGCAGCGTAGACAATGAGCAGTTCTTC. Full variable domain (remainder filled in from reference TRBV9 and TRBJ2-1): DSGVTQTPKHLITATGQRVTLRCSPRSGDLSVYWYQQSLDQGLQFLIQYYNGEERAKGNILERFSAQQFPDLHSELNLSSLELGDSALYFCASSVDNEQFFGPGTRLTVL.

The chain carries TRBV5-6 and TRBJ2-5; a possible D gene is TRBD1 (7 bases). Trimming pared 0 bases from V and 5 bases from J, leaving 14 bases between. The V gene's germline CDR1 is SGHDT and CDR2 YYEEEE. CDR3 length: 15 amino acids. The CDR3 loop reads CASSLVEAGGETQYF. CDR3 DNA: TGTGCCAGCAGCTTGGTGGAAGCAGGGGGGGAGACCCAGTACTTC.

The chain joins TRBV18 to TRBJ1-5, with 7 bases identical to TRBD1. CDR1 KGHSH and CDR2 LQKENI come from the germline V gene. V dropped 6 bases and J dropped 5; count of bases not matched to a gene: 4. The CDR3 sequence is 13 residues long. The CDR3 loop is CASSVGGHQPQHF. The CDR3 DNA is TGTGCCAGCTCTGTAGGGGGCCATCAGCCCCAGCATTTT.